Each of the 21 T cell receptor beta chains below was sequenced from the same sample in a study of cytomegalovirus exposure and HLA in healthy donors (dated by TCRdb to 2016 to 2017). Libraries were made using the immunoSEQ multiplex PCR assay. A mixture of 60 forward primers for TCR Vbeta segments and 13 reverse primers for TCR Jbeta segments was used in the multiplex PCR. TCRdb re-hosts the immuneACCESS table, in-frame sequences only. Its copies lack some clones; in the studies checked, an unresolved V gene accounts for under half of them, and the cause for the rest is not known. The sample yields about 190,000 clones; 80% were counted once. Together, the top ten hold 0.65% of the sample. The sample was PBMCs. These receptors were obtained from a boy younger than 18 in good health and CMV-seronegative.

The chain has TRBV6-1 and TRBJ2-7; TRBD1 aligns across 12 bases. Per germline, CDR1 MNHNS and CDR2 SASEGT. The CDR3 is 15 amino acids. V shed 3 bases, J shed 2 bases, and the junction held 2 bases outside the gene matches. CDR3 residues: CASSEGQGATYEQYF. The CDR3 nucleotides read TGTGCCAGCAGTGAGGGACAGGGGGCTACCTACGAGCAGTACTTC.

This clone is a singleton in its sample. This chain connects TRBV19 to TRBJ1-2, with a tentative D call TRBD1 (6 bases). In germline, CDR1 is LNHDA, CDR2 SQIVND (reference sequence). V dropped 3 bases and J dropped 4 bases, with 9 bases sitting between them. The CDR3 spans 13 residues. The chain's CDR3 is CASSIGQLYGYTF. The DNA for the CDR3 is TGTGCCAGTAGTATCGGACAGCTCTATGGCTACACCTTC.

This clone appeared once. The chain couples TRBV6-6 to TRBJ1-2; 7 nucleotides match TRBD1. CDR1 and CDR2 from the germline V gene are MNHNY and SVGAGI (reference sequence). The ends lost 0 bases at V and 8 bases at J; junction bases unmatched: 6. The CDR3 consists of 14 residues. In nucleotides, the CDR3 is TGTGCCAGCAGTTACTCGAGACAGGGCGGGGGCTACACCTTC. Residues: CASSYSRQGGGYTF.

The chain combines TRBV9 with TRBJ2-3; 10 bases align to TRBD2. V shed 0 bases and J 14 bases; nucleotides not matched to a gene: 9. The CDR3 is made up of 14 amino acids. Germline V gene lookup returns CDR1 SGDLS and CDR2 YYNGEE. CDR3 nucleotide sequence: TGTGCCAGCAGCGTAGGAACTAGCGGGGAGAAGAGGTATTTT. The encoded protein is CASSVGTSGEKRYF.

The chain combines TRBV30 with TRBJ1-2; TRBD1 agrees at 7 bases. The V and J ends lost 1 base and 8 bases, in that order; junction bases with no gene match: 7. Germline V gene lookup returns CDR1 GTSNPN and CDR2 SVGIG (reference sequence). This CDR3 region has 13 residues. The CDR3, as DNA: TGTGCCTGGAGTGCATACAGGGGAGAAGGCTACACCTTC. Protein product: CAWSAYRGEGYTF.

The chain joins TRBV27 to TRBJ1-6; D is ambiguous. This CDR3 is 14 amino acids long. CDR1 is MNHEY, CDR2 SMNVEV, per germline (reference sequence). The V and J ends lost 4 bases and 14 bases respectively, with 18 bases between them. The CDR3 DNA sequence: TGTGCCAGCAGTTCCACCGCTTTTCGGGTAACCCTCCACTTT. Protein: CASSSTAFRVTLHF.

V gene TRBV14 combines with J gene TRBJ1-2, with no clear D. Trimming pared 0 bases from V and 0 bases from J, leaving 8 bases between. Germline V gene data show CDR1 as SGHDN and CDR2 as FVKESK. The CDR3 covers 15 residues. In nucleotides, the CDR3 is TGTGCCAGCAGCCAAGAACTGCCTCCTAACTATGGCTACACCTTC. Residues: CASSQELPPNYGYTF.

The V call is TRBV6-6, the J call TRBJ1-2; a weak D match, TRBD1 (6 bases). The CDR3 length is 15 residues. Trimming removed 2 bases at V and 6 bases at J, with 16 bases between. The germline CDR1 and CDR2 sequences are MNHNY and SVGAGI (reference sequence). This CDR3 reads CASSYRGISRDGYTF. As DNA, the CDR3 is TGTGCCAGCAGTTACAGGGGGATATCCCGAGATGGCTACACCTTC.

CDR3 sequence reads: CASSFEVAAYTEAFF. The CDR3 DNA is TGTGCCAGCAGCTTCGAGGTTGCGGCCTACACTGAAGCTTTCTTT. The V gene is TRBV5-4, the J gene TRBJ1-1; D gene uncertain. Germline CDR1 reads SGHNT; CDR2 reads YYREEE (reference sequence). This CDR3 has 15 amino acids. V was pared by 2 bases and J by 3 bases, with 14 bases between.

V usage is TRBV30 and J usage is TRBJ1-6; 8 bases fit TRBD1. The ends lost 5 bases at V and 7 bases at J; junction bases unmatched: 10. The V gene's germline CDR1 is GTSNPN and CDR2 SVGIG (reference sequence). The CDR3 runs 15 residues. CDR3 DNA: TGTGCCTGGGGGCAACGACAGGGGCGGAATTCACCCCTCCACTTT. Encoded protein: CAWGQRQGRNSPLHF.

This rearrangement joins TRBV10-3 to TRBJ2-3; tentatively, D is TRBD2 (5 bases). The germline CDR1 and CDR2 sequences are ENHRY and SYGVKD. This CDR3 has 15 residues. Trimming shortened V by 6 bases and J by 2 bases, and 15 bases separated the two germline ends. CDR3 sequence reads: CAIRDPGFPTDTQYF. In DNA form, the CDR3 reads TGTGCCATCAGGGACCCGGGGTTCCCCACAGATACGCAGTATTTT.

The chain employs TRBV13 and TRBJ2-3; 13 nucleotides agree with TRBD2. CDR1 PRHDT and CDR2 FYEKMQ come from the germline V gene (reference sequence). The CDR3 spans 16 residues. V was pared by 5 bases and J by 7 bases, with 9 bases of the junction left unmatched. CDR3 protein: CASSEGTSGVRNTQYF. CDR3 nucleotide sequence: TGTGCCAGCAGCGAAGGGACTAGCGGGGTGAGGAATACGCAGTATTTT.

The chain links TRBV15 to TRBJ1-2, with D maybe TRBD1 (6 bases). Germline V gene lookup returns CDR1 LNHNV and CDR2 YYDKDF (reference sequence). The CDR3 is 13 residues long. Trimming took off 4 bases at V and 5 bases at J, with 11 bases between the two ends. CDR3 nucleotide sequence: TGTGCCACCAGCATTGGGGGCGGGTATGGCTACACCTTC. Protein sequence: CATSIGGGYGYTF. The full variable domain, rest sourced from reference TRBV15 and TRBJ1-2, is DAMVIQNPRYQVTQFGKPVTLSCSQTLNHNVMYWYQQKSSQAPKLLFHYYDKDFNNEADTPDNFQSRRPNTSFCFLDIRSPGLGDTAMYLCATSIGGGYGYTFGSGTRLTVV.

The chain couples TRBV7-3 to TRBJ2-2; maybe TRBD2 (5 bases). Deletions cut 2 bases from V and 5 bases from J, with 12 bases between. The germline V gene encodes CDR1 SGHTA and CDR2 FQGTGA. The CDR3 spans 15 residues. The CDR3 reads CASSLERSGTGELFF. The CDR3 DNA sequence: TGTGCCAGCAGCTTAGAGAGGTCGGGGACCGGGGAGCTGTTTTTT.

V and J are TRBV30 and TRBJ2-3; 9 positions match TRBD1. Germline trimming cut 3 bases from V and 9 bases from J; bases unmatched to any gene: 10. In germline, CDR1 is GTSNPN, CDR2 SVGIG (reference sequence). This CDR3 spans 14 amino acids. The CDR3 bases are TGTGCCTGGAGCCGGGGACAGGGAAGGACCACGCAGTATTTT. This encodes CAWSRGQGRTTQYF.

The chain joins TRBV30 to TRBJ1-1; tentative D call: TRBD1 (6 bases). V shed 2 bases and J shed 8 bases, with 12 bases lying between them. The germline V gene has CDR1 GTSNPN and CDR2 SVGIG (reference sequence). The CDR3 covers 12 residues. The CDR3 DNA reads TGTGCCTGGAGTCCGAGGACAGACGAAGCTTTCTTT. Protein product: CAWSPRTDEAFF. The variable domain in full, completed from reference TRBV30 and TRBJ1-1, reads SQTIHQWPATLVQPVGSPLSLECTVEGTSNPNLYWYRQAAGRGLQLLFYSVGIGQISSEVPQNLSASRPQDRQFILSSKKLLLSDSGFYLCAWSPRTDEAFFGQGTRLTVV.

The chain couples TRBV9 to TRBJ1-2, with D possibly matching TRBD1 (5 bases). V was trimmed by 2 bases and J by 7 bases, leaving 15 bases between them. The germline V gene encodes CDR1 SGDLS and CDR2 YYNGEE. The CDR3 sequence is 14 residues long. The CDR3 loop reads CASSVGPDFVGYTF. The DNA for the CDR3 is TGTGCCAGCAGCGTGGGGCCTGATTTCGTTGGCTACACCTTC.

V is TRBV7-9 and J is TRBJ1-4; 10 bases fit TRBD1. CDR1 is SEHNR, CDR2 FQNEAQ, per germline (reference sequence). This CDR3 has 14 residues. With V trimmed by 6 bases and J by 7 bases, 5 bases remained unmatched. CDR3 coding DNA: TGTGCCAGCAGTTCCGGGACAGGGGCTGAAAAACTGTTTTTT. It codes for CASSSGTGAEKLFF.

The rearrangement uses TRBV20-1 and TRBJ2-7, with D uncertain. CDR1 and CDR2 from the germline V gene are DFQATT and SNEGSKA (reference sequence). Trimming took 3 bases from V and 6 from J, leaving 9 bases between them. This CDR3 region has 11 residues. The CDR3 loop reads CSARRYSEQYF. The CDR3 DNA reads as TGCAGTGCTAGGCGATATAGCGAGCAGTACTTC.

CDR3 nucleotides: TGTGCCAGCAGGGGGACTCCCTCTCAAGACACTGAAGCTTTCTTT. It codes for CASRGTPSQDTEAFF. This sequence joins TRBV6-5 and TRBJ1-1; tentatively, D is TRBD1 (5 bases). CDR1 and CDR2 (germline): MNHEY, SVGAGI. Deletions cut 6 bases from V and 3 bases from J, with 17 bases between. This CDR3 has 15 amino acids.

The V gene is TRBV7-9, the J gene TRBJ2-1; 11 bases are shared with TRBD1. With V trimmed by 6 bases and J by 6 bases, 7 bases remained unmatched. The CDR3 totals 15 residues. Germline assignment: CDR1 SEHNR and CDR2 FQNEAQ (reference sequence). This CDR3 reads CASSLGQGVLNEQFF. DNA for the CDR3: TGTGCCAGCAGTTTGGGACAGGGGGTTCTCAATGAGCAGTTCTTC.